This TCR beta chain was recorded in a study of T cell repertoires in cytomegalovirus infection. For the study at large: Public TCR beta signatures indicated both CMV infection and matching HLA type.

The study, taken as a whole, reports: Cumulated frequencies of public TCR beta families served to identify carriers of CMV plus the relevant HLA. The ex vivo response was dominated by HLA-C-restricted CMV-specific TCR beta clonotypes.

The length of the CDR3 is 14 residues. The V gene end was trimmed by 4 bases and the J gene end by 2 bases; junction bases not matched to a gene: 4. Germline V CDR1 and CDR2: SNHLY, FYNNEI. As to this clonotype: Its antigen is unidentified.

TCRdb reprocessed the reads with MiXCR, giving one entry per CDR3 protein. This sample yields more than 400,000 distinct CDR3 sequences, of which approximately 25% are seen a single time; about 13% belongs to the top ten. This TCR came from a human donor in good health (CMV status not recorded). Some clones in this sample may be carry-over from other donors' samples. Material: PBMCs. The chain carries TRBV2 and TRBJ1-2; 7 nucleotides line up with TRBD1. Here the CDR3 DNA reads TGTGCCAGCAGTGCGGAACAGGGGAACTATGGCTACACCTTC. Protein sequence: CASSAEQGNYGYTF.